This T cell receptor (beta chain) appears in the sequencing data of a study of cytomegalovirus exposure and HLA in healthy donors. Whole-study context: Findings of an earlier analysis included under 140 million unique TCR beta sequences from about 180 million T cells.

The CDR3 is 16 residues long. Per germline, CDR1 MDHEN and CDR2 SYDVKM. V shed 4 bases, J shed 4 bases, and the junction held 12 bases outside the gene matches. Primers: 60 Vbeta forward and 13 Jbeta reverse. Profiling relied on immunoSEQ multiplex PCR, and the TCRdb table lists in-frame clones only, not all of them. The data show 90,000 to 120,000 clones, 65% to 85% seen once. As for this clone: The antigen remains undetermined.

General study findings and limits: In terms of immune exposure information, only CMV serostatus was available. Per published reports, the classifier diagnosed cytomegalovirus status with high specificity and sensitivity. Under in vitro conditions, a few CMV-associated chains were confirmed as specific for CMV antigens.

The source of this sequence is a man aged 25-45 years in good health and CMV-seronegative. The specimen sequenced was PBMCs. The chain links TRBV28 to TRBJ1-1, with TRBD1 identical over 7 bases. In DNA form, the CDR3 reads TGTGCCAGCAGTTGGGGACAGCGACGCGTTGGCACTGAAGCTTTCTTT. It specifies CASSWGQRRVGTEAFF.